These T cell receptor beta chains were read from a single sample in a study of shared clonotypes between healthy human individuals. The table came from immunoSEQ multiplex PCR; TCRdb's copy has only in-frame clones and leaves some out. Among some 2,000,000 clones, about 95% were seen once, and the ten largest hold around 1.1%. The sequencing sample was made of naive CD8+ T cells sorted from blood. All receptors come from a man between 18 and 35 years old in good health. The CDR3 runs from the conserved cysteine through the conserved F or W. The D gene is left open where the match is weak. Only part of the rows carry a size: once, few, many, or a class if the clone is expanded.

CDR3 protein: CASRTGGFKAFF; CDR3 DNA: TGTGCCAGTCGGACAGGGGGTTTCAAAGCTTTCTTT; clone size: .; J gene: TRBJ1-1; D gene: TRBD1; V gene: TRBV6-1
CDR3 protein: CASSQSRGQETQYF; CDR3 DNA: TGCGCCAGCAGCCAATCCCGGGGACAAGAGACCCAGTACTTC; clone size: once; J gene: TRBJ2-5; D gene: .; V gene: TRBV4-1
CDR3 protein: CASSVGSAAPYEQYF; CDR3 DNA: TGTGCCAGCAGCGTAGGGTCGGCAGCTCCCTACGAGCAGTACTTC; clone size: .; J gene: TRBJ2-7; D gene: .; V gene: TRBV9
CDR3 protein: CASSEWPRGRETQYF; CDR3 DNA: TGTGCCAGCAGTGAATGGCCCAGGGGGAGAGAGACCCAGTACTTC; clone size: once; J gene: TRBJ2-5; D gene: TRBD1; V gene: TRBV6-1
CDR3 protein: CASSVSGRSYEQYF; CDR3 DNA: TGTGCCAGCAGCGTTAGCGGTAGATCCTACGAGCAGTACTTC; clone size: .; J gene: TRBJ2-7; D gene: .; V gene: TRBV13
CDR3 protein: CASSMDRAGYTF; CDR3 DNA: TGTGCCAGCAGTATGGACAGGGCGGGCTACACCTTC; clone size: .; J gene: TRBJ1-2; D gene: TRBD1; V gene: TRBV28
CDR3 protein: CASSYGVIDGYTF; CDR3 DNA: TGTGCCAGCAGTTACGGGGTTATCGATGGCTACACCTTC; clone size: .; J gene: TRBJ1-2; D gene: .; V gene: TRBV6-5
CDR3 protein: CASKEGDLPYEQYF; CDR3 DNA: TGTGCCAGCAAGGAAGGGGACCTTCCCTACGAGCAGTACTTC; clone size: .; J gene: TRBJ2-7; D gene: .; V gene: TRBV2
CDR3 protein: CASSEAPGGTDGYTF; CDR3 DNA: TGTGCCAGCAGTGAAGCCCCTGGCGGGACCGATGGCTACACCTTC; clone size: few; J gene: TRBJ1-2; D gene: .; V gene: TRBV2
CDR3 protein: CASSSPYSGDTQYF; CDR3 DNA: TGTGCCAGCAGCTCCCCATATTCAGGGGATACGCAGTATTTT; clone size: .; J gene: TRBJ2-3; D gene: .; V gene: TRBV5-6
CDR3 protein: CASSQDRVQGAEKLFF; CDR3 DNA: TGCGCCAGCAGCCAAGATCGGGTACAGGGGGCTGAAAAACTGTTTTTT; clone size: .; J gene: TRBJ1-4; D gene: TRBD1; V gene: TRBV4-1
CDR3 protein: CASSLDPSASGNTIYF; CDR3 DNA: TGCGCCAGCAGCTTAGACCCGAGTGCCTCTGGAAACACCATATATTTT; clone size: .; J gene: TRBJ1-3; D gene: .; V gene: TRBV5-1
CDR3 protein: CASSQFDSQETQYF; CDR3 DNA: TGTGCCAGCAGCCAATTTGACTCTCAAGAGACCCAGTACTTC; clone size: .; J gene: TRBJ2-5; D gene: .; V gene: TRBV14
CDR3 protein: CASIRQGGHLDTQYF; CDR3 DNA: TGTGCCAGCATTCGACAGGGGGGTCATTTGGATACGCAGTATTTT; clone size: .; J gene: TRBJ2-3; D gene: TRBD1; V gene: TRBV5-6
CDR3 protein: CASRPTLSSYNSPLHF; CDR3 DNA: TGTGCCAGCAGGCCGACGCTGAGCTCCTATAATTCACCCCTCCACTTT; clone size: .; J gene: TRBJ1-6; D gene: .; V gene: TRBV6-6
CDR3 protein: CSVEDRGSYYGYTF; CDR3 DNA: TGCAGCGTTGAAGATCGCGGCAGCTACTATGGCTACACCTTC; clone size: once; J gene: TRBJ1-2; D gene: .; V gene: TRBV29-1
CDR3 protein: CARDNGTGVYEQYF; CDR3 DNA: TGCGCCAGAGATAACGGGACGGGAGTCTACGAGCAGTACTTC; clone size: .; J gene: TRBJ2-7; D gene: .; V gene: TRBV10-2
CDR3 protein: CASSEGGTYEQYF; CDR3 DNA: TGTGCCAGCAGTGAAGGGGGGACCTACGAGCAGTACTTC; clone size: few; J gene: TRBJ2-7; D gene: .; V gene: TRBV2
CDR3 protein: CASSQLADGNEQFF; CDR3 DNA: TGCGCCAGCAGCCAACTAGCGGATGGAAATGAGCAGTTCTTC; clone size: .; J gene: TRBJ2-1; D gene: TRBD2; V gene: TRBV4-1
CDR3 protein: CASSPSGDPSNQPQHF; CDR3 DNA: TGTGCCAGCAGTCCCTCGGGGGACCCTAGCAATCAGCCCCAGCATTTT; clone size: .; J gene: TRBJ1-5; D gene: .; V gene: TRBV27